This T cell receptor beta chain was observed in a study of T-cell reconstitution after alpha-beta-depleted transplantation in children (dated by TCRdb to between 2015 and 2016). Notes on the research overall: T-cell immune reconstitution after TCRalphabeta/CD19-depleted allogeneic hematopoietic cell transplantation in children was quantitatively tracked in the study by means of TCR repertoire profiling.

This clonotype was recorded at least ten times. The antigen this receptor binds is unknown. No base qualities exist here, and no much larger clone lies one base off it. CDR1 and CDR2 (MDHEN, SYDVKM) derive from the germline V gene. The CDR3 measures 13 amino acids from cysteine to phenylalanine. Only the CDR3 region is kept as DNA, spanning 39 bases read in frame from base 1. V is pruned by 6 bases and J by 7 bases, leaving 5 bases of the junction without a gene match. Libraries were constructed by PCR. Sequenced on an Illumina HiSeq 2500. TCR library preparation used molecular barcoding, with unique molecular identifiers applied to normalize quantification of the TCRbeta repertoire. The public reads were quality trimmed at Q25 with fastp and then assembled into clones with MiXCR by TCRdb, keeping productive beta chains. Each CDR3 protein gets just one entry, which takes the most common genes and DNA from the rows behind it. For this sample there are about 980,000 distinct CDR3 sequences; around 30% appear just once. About 28% of the sample is taken by the ten largest.

The label giving this sample's treatment or condition can be read as: allogeneic hematopoietic cell transplantation with graft depleted of TCRalphabeta T cells and CD19 B cells. The transplant recipients were children given TCRalphabeta/CD19-depleted allogeneic hematopoietic cell grafts. General findings and caveats noted by the study authors: The frequencies of hyperexpanded clones fell over the following months, and after one year, T-cell counts and TCRbeta diversity were mostly attributed to newly produced T cells. The high TCRbeta diversity at day 60 in some patients was ascribed to recipient T cells and intrathymic progenitors that had survived conditioning. About two months after transplant, the apparently early recovery of alphabetaT-cell counts reportedly depended on just several hundred clones that had expanded rapidly and came from non-depleted graft cells.

The chain is encoded by TRBV28 joined to TRBJ2-7, and 11 junctional nucleotides match TRBD1. This sequence originates from a boy younger than two who had a stem cell transplant for SCID, so the T cells may come from the graft donor. The source material was PBMCs, mostly from graft donor cells, sampled 360 days after TCRalphabeta/CD19-depleted stem cell transplant. The CDR3 amino acid sequence is: CASRGQGAGEQYF. The bases read TGTGCCAGCAGAGGACAGGGGGCGGGAGAGCAGTACTTC.